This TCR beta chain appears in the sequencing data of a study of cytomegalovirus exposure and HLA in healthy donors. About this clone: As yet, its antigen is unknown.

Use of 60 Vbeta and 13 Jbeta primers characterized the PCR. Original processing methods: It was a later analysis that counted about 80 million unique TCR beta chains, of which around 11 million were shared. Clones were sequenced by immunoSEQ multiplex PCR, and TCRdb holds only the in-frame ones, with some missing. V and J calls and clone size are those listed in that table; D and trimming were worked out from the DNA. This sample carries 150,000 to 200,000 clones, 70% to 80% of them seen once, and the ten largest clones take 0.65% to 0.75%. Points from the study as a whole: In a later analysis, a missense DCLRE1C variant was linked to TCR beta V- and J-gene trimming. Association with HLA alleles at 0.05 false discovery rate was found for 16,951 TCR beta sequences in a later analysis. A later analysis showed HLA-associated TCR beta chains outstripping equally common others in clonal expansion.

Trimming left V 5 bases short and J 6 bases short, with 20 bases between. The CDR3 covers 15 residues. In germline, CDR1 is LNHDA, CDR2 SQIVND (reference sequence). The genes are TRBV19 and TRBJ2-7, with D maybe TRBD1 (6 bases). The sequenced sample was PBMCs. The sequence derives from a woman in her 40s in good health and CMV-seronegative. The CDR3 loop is CASSANRVASREQYF. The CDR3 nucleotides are TGTGCCAGTAGTGCCAACAGGGTTGCCTCGCGCGAGCAGTACTTC.